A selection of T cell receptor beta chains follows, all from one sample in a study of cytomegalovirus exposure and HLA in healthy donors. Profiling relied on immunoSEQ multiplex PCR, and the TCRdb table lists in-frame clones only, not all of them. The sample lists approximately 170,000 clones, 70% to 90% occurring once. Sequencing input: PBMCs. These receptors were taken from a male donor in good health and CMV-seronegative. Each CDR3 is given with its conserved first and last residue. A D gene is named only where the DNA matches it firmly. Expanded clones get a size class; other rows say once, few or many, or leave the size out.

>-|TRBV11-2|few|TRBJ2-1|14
CASSLGWAGNEQFF
TGTGCCAGCAGCTTAGGTTGGGCGGGCAATGAGCAGTTCTTC
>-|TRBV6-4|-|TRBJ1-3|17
CASSDSSRSNSGNTIYF
TGTGCCAGCAGTGACTCGAGCAGGTCGAACTCTGGAAACACCATATATTTT
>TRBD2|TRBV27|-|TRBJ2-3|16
CASSLLRGGGTDTQYF
TGTGCCAGCAGTTTATTGCGGGGGGGCGGCACAGATACGCAGTATTTT
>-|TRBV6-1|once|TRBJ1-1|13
CASAPNLSTEAFF
TGTGCCAGCGCCCCAAATTTGAGCACTGAAGCTTTCTTT
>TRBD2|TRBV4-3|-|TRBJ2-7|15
CASSPISGSSYEQYF
TGCGCCAGCAGCCCAATTAGCGGGAGCTCCTACGAGCAGTACTTC
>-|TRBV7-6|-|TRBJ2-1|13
CASSLDTYSKQFF
TGTGCCAGCAGCCTCGATACCTACTCCAAGCAGTTCTTC
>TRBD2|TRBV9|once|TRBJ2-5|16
CASSVGLAGPQETQYF
TGTGCCAGCAGCGTCGGACTAGCGGGACCACAAGAGACCCAGTACTTC
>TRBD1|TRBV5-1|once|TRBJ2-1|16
CASRDRDRGSGNEQFF
TGCGCCAGCAGAGACCGGGACAGGGGTTCGGGCAATGAGCAGTTCTTC
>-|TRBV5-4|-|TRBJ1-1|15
CASSLAQGMNTEAFF
TGTGCCAGCAGCTTGGCACAGGGTATGAACACTGAAGCTTTCTTT
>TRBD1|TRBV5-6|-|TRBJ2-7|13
CASSRDRGYEQYF
TGTGCCAGCAGCCGGGACAGGGGGTACGAGCAGTACTTC
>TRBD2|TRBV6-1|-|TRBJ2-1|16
CASSVWEGRPYNEQFF
TGTGCCAGCAGTGTATGGGAGGGGCGACCCTACAATGAGCAGTTCTTC
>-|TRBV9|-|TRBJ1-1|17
CASSRGGSLGMNTEAFF
TGTGCCAGCAGCCGTGGGGGGTCATTAGGGATGAACACTGAAGCTTTCTTT
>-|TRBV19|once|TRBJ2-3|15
CASSISVYETDTQYF
TGTGCCAGTAGTATATCGGTTTATGAGACAGATACGCAGTATTTT
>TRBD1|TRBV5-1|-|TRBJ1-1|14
CASSVNRGNTEAFF
TGCGCCAGCAGCGTAAACAGGGGGAACACTGAAGCTTTCTTT
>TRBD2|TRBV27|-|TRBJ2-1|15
CASSSGLAGINEQFF
TGTGCCAGCAGTTCCGGACTAGCGGGGATTAATGAGCAGTTCTTC
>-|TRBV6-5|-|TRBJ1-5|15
CASSTWRERDQPQHF
TGTGCCAGCAGTACGTGGAGGGAGAGGGATCAGCCCCAGCATTTT
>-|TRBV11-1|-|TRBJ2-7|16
CASSLVANSLSYEQYF
TGTGCCAGCAGCTTAGTGGCAAACAGCCTCTCCTACGAGCAGTACTTC
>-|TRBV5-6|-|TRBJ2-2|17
CASSYPTGLGDTGELFF
TGTGCCAGCAGTTACCCAACAGGGCTGGGCGACACCGGGGAGCTGTTTTTT
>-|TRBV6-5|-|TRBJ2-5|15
CASSYSSAFTETQYF
TGTGCCAGCAGTTACTCTTCTGCATTTACTGAGACCCAGTACTTC
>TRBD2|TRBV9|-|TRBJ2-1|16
CASSTWTSGRSNEQFF
TGTGCCAGCAGCACATGGACTAGCGGGAGGAGCAACGAGCAGTTCTTC